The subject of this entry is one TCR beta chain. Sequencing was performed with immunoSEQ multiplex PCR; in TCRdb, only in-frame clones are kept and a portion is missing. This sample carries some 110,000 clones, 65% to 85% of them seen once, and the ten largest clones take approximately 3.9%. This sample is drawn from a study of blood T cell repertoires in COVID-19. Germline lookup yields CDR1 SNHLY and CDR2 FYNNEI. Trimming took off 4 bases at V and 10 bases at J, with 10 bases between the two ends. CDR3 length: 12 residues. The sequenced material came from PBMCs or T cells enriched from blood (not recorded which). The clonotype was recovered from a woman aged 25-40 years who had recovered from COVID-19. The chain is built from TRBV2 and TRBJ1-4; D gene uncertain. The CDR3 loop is CASSASGGKLFF. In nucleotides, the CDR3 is TGTGCCAGCAGTGCTTCTGGAGGAAAACTGTTTTTT.